This T cell receptor (beta chain) was obtained from a study of T cells in Graves' hyperthyroidism and ophthalmopathy. Whole-study results and caveats: Blood also held most thyroid clonotypes expanded beyond 0.001.

Germline V CDR1 and CDR2: SGHTA, FQGNSA. The V segment lost 4 bases and the J segment 0 bases; nucleotides outside the gene matches: 11. This CDR3 has 19 residues. This clonotype was picked up many times. Its antigen is unknown. Orbital computed tomography and thyroid ultrasound, together with serum TRAb and thyroxine and clinical symptoms, were used for diagnoses. What was amplified from RNA transcripts were TCR beta CDR3 regions. Researchers ran a first-round RT-PCR on the TCR CDR3 using the HTBI primer set. TCRdb passed the multiplex PCR reads through MiXCR, listing each CDR3 protein once. In the table there are 550,000 to 700,000 distinct CDR3 sequences, just over 45% of which are singletons.

The clonotype comes from an adult woman with Graves' disease, either hyperthyroidism or ophthalmopathy (not recorded which). The V gene is TRBV7-2, the J gene TRBJ2-5, with 13 bases lining up with TRBD2. Sequencing input: peripheral blood or thyroid tissue (not recorded which). The CDR3: CASSSDPGLAGSYQETQYF. DNA for the CDR3: TGTGCCAGCAGCTCCGACCCGGGACTAGCGGGATCGTACCAAGAGACCCAGTACTTC.